This entry describes one TCR beta chain. Its specificity is unknown. Trimming shortened V by 1 base and J by 2 bases, and 15 bases separated the two germline ends. The CDR3 runs to 16 residues. The data originate from a study of CD8 T cells in ankylosing spondylitis. Study-level points and caveats: Past research had described some motif variants in reactive arthritis synovial fluid and blood. Reportedly, disease-linked clones are significantly enriched in ankylosing spondylitis patients' matched synovial fluid.

Making the TCR beta libraries involved quantitative 5'-RACE with molecular barcodes. TCRdb itself ran the 5' RACE reads through MiXCR, one entry per CDR3 protein. The repertoire includes some 150,000 distinct CDR3 sequences, around 43% of them detected once, and around 15% sits in the top ten. The sample consisted of synovial fluid, either unsorted or a sorted T cell fraction (not recorded which). V usage is TRBV12-3 or TRBV12-4 and J usage is TRBJ2-7; the D call may be TRBD1 or TRBD2 (5 bases each). The origin of this receptor is a male donor with ankylosing spondylitis. CDR3 coding DNA: TGTGCCAGCAGTTTAGTCACCGGGACCGTACCCTACGAGCAGTACTTC. This encodes CASSLVTGTVPYEQYF.